What follows are 10 T cell receptor beta chains derived from one specimen sequenced in a study of T cell responses to AZD1222 COVID-19 vaccine. The method was immunoSEQ multiplex PCR; TCRdb's version includes in-frame clones alone and lacks a portion of them. This sample has 150,000 or so clones, with roughly 93% found just once. The starting material was peripheral blood, obtained on day 0 of AZD1222 vaccination. These receptors were obtained from an adult in good health.

This CDR3 is CAIRTGGEQYF. DNA for the CDR3: TGTGCCATCAGGACAGGAGGCGAGCAGTACTTC. This rearrangement joins TRBV10-3 to TRBJ2-7; D possibly corresponds to TRBD1 (6 bases). The CDR3 has 11 residues. Trimming stripped 6 bases from V and 6 bases from J, with 9 bases between. Germline V gene lookup returns CDR1 ENHRY and CDR2 SYGVKD.

This clone was seen only once. CDR3 DNA sequence: TGTGCCTGGAGTAGGAATGAAAACACTGAAGCTTTCTTT. It yields the protein CAWSRNENTEAFF. The V and J genes are TRBV30 and TRBJ1-1; D gene uncertain. This CDR3 comprises 13 residues. Germline-derived CDR1 and CDR2 are GTSNPN and SVGIG (reference sequence). The V end was cut by 2 bases, the J end by 2 bases, with 9 bases between.

V gene TRBV9 combines with J gene TRBJ2-2; D ambiguous. The CDR3 contains 15 residues. The V end was cut by 0 bases, the J end by 3 bases, with 9 bases between. The V gene's germline CDR1 is SGDLS and CDR2 YYNGEE. The CDR3 DNA is TGTGCCAGCAGCGTAGATGGGTCGGACACCGGGGAGCTGTTTTTT. Protein product: CASSVDGSDTGELFF. Looking up the rest from reference TRBV9 and TRBJ2-2 gives the full variable domain: DSGVTQTPKHLITATGQRVTLRCSPRSGDLSVYWYQQSLDQGLQFLIQYYNGEERAKGNILERFSAQQFPDLHSELNLSSLELGDSALYFCASSVDGSDTGELFFGEGSRLTVL.

The rearrangement links TRBV11-2 to TRBJ2-3, with D hard to call. CDR3 size: 11 residues. Trimming cost V 3 bases and J 2 bases, with 0 bases left between them. Germline CDR1 and CDR2: SGHAT and FQNNGV. The CDR3 DNA is TGTGCCAGCAGCTTCACAGATACGCAGTATTTT. Its translation is CASSFTDTQYF.

V is TRBV6-5 and J is TRBJ1-5; 8 positions agree with TRBD1. This CDR3 region has 13 residues. The V gene end was trimmed by 6 bases and the J gene end by 6 bases; junction bases not matched to a gene: 4. Germline CDR1 reads MNHEY; CDR2 reads SVGAGI. CDR3 sequence (DNA): TGTGCCAGCAGGGACAGGGTAGGTCAGCCCCAGCATTTT. Encoded protein: CASRDRVGQPQHF.

The chain couples TRBV6-5 to TRBJ1-1, with 7 positions matching TRBD1. Germline CDR1 is MNHEY and CDR2 is SVGAGI. The CDR3 extends over 14 amino acids. V lost 11 bases and J lost 2; bases outside the gene matches: 11. CDR3 nucleotide sequence: TGTGCCGCCAACCAAAGGGGGCCCAACACTGAAGCTTTCTTT. The encoded protein is CAANQRGPNTEAFF.

V usage is TRBV4-2 and J usage is TRBJ1-1; D gene ambiguous. CDR3 length: 13 amino acids. Trimming stripped 8 bases from V and 2 bases from J, with 12 bases between. Germline V lookup: CDR1 LGHNA, CDR2 YNFKEQ. The CDR3 reads CASAYDRNTEAFF. CDR3 bases: TGTGCCAGCGCCTATGACCGAAACACTGAAGCTTTCTTT.

CDR3 sequence reads: CASSQDFQSETQYF. DNA for the CDR3: TGTGCCAGCAGCCAAGATTTCCAGTCTGAGACCCAGTACTTC. The chain recombines TRBV14 with TRBJ2-5; D gene ambiguous. The germline V and J ends were trimmed by 0 bases and 5 bases, with 10 bases remaining between them. Germline values: CDR1 SGHDN, CDR2 FVKESK. CDR3 length: 14 amino acids.

The chain recombines TRBV5-1 with TRBJ2-1; D may be TRBD2 (6 bases). Germline V gene sequence: CDR1 SGHRS, CDR2 YFSETQ. The CDR3 consists of 14 residues. The ends were cut back, 2 bases at V and 5 bases at J, with 11 bases in the middle. The CDR3 nucleotides read TGCGCCAGCAGCTTCAACGGCGGGAACAATGAGCAGTTCTTC. This gives the protein CASSFNGGNNEQFF.

The CDR3 nucleotides read TGTGCCAGTAGTATAGCTAGCGGCCCCTACAATGAGCAGTTCTTC. Translated: CASSIASGPYNEQFF. The rearrangement uses TRBV19 and TRBJ2-1, with TRBD2 matching 7 bases. The junction had 2 bases not matched to a gene; V was cut back by 1 base and J by 2 bases. This CDR3 spans 15 amino acids. Germline values: CDR1 LNHDA, CDR2 SQIVND (reference sequence). Drawing the rest from reference TRBV19 and TRBJ2-1, the complete variable domain is DGGITQSPKYLFRKEGQNVTLSCEQNLNHDAMYWYRQDPGQGLRLIYYSQIVNDFQKGDIAEGYSVSREKKESFPLTVTSAQKNPTAFYLCASSIASGPYNEQFFGPGTRLTVL.